This TCR beta chain is drawn from a study of blood T cell repertoires in COVID-19. As for the study in general: COVID-19 samples collected from the United States, Italy and Spain covered acute and convalescent phases. In each case, the material was cDNA or gDNA derived from T cells, B-cell-depleted T cells, or PBMCs.

In germline, CDR1 is MNHEY, CDR2 SMNVEV (reference sequence). V was shortened by 0 bases and J by 5 bases, with 14 bases between the two germline ends. There are 15 residues in the CDR3. Source study methods: Cell counts per sample came from amplifying reference gene primers. Sequenced by immunoSEQ multiplex PCR; TCRdb stores in-frame clones only, minus some. V and J calls and clone size come straight from that table; D and trimming were deduced from the DNA. The sample includes under 150,000 clones, around 88% seen only once; the top ten take approximately 20%. The chain uses TRBV27 and TRBJ2-7, with D unresolved. The source material was peripheral blood. The receptor comes from a woman aged 45-65 years who had recovered from COVID-19. CDR3 nucleotides: TGTGCCAGCAGTTTATCGCGCCAGCGTCCCCACGAGCAGTACTTC. Residues: CASSLSRQRPHEQYF.